Presented here are 16 T cell receptor beta chains from one specimen sequenced in a study of early T cells in non-severe SARS-CoV-2 infection. TCRdb used MiXCR to reprocess the 5' RACE reads, holding one entry per CDR3 protein. The data contain tens of thousands of distinct CDR3 sequences, approximately 5.6% of them singletons. Material for sequencing was whole blood. The receptors stem from an adult who was a healthcare worker with PCR-confirmed SARS-CoV-2 infection or an uninfected control (not recorded which).

The chain links TRBV4-3 to TRBJ1-6, with unresolved D. Germline CDR1 is LGHNA and CDR2 is YSLEER. V dropped 1 base and J dropped 7 bases, with 11 bases sitting between them. The CDR3 has 15 amino acids. CDR3 amino acids: CASSQVPGGNSPLHF. In nucleotides, the CDR3 is TGCGCCAGCAGCCAAGTTCCGGGCGGCAATTCACCCCTCCACTTT.

The table lists this clonotype with a few counts. The chain's CDR3 is CASSVRLPRQSSSYEQYF. CDR3 coding DNA: TGTGCCAGCAGTGTCCGACTCCCCCGACAGAGTTCGTCCTACGAGCAGTACTTC. J is TRBJ2-7 and V is TRBV2, with D tentatively TRBD1 (5 bases). Germline V lookup: CDR1 SNHLY, CDR2 FYNNEI. V was clipped by 4 bases and J by 1 base, with 23 bases between them. This CDR3 region has 18 residues.

This clonotype has a count of ten or more. The V call is TRBV5-1, the J call TRBJ2-3, with D possibly being TRBD2 (5 bases). Germline lookup yields CDR1 SGHRS and CDR2 YFSETQ. Trimming shortened V by 3 bases and J by 1 base, and 15 bases separated the two germline ends. This CDR3 comprises 16 residues. The CDR3 sequence: CASSSRLSGRTDTQYF. CDR3 bases: TGCGCCAGCAGCTCCCGACTAAGCGGCCGCACAGATACGCAGTATTTT.

This clonotype occurred a few times. The V and J genes are TRBV11-1 and TRBJ2-5, with D tentatively TRBD1 (6 bases). The germline CDR1 and CDR2 sequences are SGHAT and FQDESV (reference sequence). This CDR3 contains 14 residues. Trimming pared 5 bases from V and 1 base from J, leaving 11 bases between. The CDR3 region is CASSHRTVQETQYF. The CDR3 bases are TGTGCCAGCAGCCATAGGACAGTCCAAGAGACCCAGTACTTC.

The J gene is TRBJ1-6, the V gene TRBV6-4, with TRBD1 matching over 7 bases. J was trimmed by 10 bases and V by 5 bases; bases with no gene match: 8. CDR1 and CDR2 (germline): MRHNA, SNTAGT. The CDR3 spans 14 residues. This chain's CDR3 is CASSSSPGGSPLHF. DNA of the CDR3: TGTGCCAGCAGTTCATCCCCAGGGGGATCACCCCTCCACTTT.

V usage is TRBV6-5 and J usage is TRBJ2-1; weak D call: TRBD2 (5 bases). Germline CDR1 MNHEY, CDR2 SVGAGI. Deletions cut 6 bases from V and 2 bases from J, with 11 bases between. The CDR3 is made up of 14 amino acids. The CDR3 nucleotides are TGTGCCAGCAGGGGTAGCGTCACCTACAATGAGCAGTTCTTC. It is translated as CASRGSVTYNEQFF.

This clonotype was detected a few times. The chain carries TRBV5-4 and TRBJ2-7, with TRBD2 matching 7 bases. The J segment lost 1 base and the V segment lost 1 base, leaving 5 bases of the junction unmatched. The CDR3 loop spans 15 amino acids. CDR1 and CDR2 from the germline V gene are SGHNT and YYREEE (reference sequence). This chain's CDR3 is CASSLSLADSYEQYF. CDR3 DNA sequence: TGTGCCAGCAGCTTGAGTCTAGCGGATTCCTACGAGCAGTACTTC.

CDR3 in amino acids: CAWRNSNIQYF. CDR3 sequence (DNA): TGTGCCTGGAGGAATAGCAACATTCAGTACTTC. The rearrangement joins TRBV30 to TRBJ2-4; D unclear. This CDR3 is built from 11 residues. Trimming stripped 3 bases from V and 7 bases from J, with 7 bases between. Germline CDR1 GTSNPN, CDR2 SVGIG (reference sequence).

CDR3 protein: CASSGRQGTDTEAFF. CDR3 nucleotide sequence: TGTGCCAGCAGCGGGAGGCAGGGGACCGACACTGAAGCTTTCTTT. The rearrangement uses TRBV7-8 and TRBJ1-1; D possibly corresponds to TRBD1 (6 bases). There are 15 residues in the CDR3. Trimming left V 5 bases short and J 3 bases short, with 16 bases between. Germline loops: CDR1 SGHVS, CDR2 FQNEAQ.

This clonotype was seen a few times. The chain couples TRBV12-3 or TRBV12-4 to TRBJ2-3; D is undetermined. Trimming removed 1 base from V and 7 bases from J, with 6 bases in between. CDR3 length: 12 residues. This chain's CDR3 is CASSLGGNTQYF. As DNA, the CDR3 is TGTGCCAGCAGTTTAGGGGGAAATACGCAGTATTTT.

This clonotype was counted many times. The V gene is TRBV19, the J gene TRBJ2-3; the match to TRBD1 covers 9 bases. The germline V gene has CDR1 LNHDA and CDR2 SQIVND (reference sequence). V lost 3 bases, J lost 4 bases, and 5 bases stayed unmatched. The CDR3 has 15 amino acids. In nucleotides, the CDR3 is TGTGCCAGTAGTATGGGACAGGGTGGGGCAGATACGCAGTATTTT. Translated: CASSMGQGGADTQYF. Full variable domain (missing parts from reference TRBV19 and TRBJ2-3): DGGITQSPKYLFRKEGQNVTLSCEQNLNHDAMYWYRQDPGQGLRLIYYSQIVNDFQKGDIAEGYSVSREKKESFPLTVTSAQKNPTAFYLCASSMGQGGADTQYFGPGTRLTVL.

This clonotype has ten or more counts. The chain uses TRBV18 and TRBJ2-7; D could derive from TRBD1 or TRBD2 (5 bases each). From germline, CDR1 is KGHSH and CDR2 LQKENI. Trimming cost V 1 base and J 5 bases, with 24 bases left between them. The length of the CDR3 is 18 residues. This CDR3 is CASSPQMSSNFGGNEQYF. The CDR3 DNA sequence: TGTGCCAGCTCACCACAGATGAGTAGTAATTTTGGGGGTAACGAGCAGTACTTC.

This clonotype was observed a few times. V and J are TRBV14 and TRBJ1-2; no firm D call. The CDR3 runs to 14 residues. Trimming removed 2 bases from V and 2 bases from J, with 9 bases in between. CDR1 SGHDN and CDR2 FVKESK come from the germline V gene. The CDR3 here is CASSQKQNNYGYTF. CDR3 sequence (DNA): TGTGCCAGCAGCCAAAAACAGAACAACTATGGCTACACCTTC.

This clonotype came up many times. This chain uses TRBV9 with TRBJ2-1; 15 nucleotides line up with TRBD2. Germline assignment: CDR1 SGDLS and CDR2 YYNGEE. The length of the CDR3 is 18 residues. J was trimmed by 9 bases and V by 1 base; bases with no gene match: 11. The CDR3 nucleotides read TGTGCCAGCAGCGTAACAACCGGACTAGCGGGGGGGCCAGGTGAGCAGTTCTTC. This gives the protein CASSVTTGLAGGPGEQFF.

The J gene is TRBJ1-1, the V gene TRBV4-3; D gene uncertain. The CDR3 length is 13 residues. Between the trimmed V and J ends, which lost 0 bases and 4 bases, there was a span of 6 bases. CDR1 and CDR2 from the germline V gene are LGHNA and YSLEER. The CDR3 DNA sequence: TGCGCCAGCAGCCAAGATCGGGGCACTGAAGCTTTCTTT. Protein product: CASSQDRGTEAFF.

Notes on this clonotype: This sequence may be a read error, since a much larger clone differs from it by one base. V and J are TRBV3-1 and TRBJ2-1; 16 bases agree with TRBD2. V lost 5 bases, J lost 8 bases, and 9 bases stayed unmatched. The CDR3 totals 17 residues. Germline V gene data show CDR1 as LGHDT and CDR2 as YNNKEL (reference sequence). CDR3 sequence reads: CASSTRPGLAGGDEQFF. The CDR3 region has the DNA TGTGCCAGCAGCACTCGTCCGGGACTAGCGGGAGGGGATGAGCAGTTCTTC.